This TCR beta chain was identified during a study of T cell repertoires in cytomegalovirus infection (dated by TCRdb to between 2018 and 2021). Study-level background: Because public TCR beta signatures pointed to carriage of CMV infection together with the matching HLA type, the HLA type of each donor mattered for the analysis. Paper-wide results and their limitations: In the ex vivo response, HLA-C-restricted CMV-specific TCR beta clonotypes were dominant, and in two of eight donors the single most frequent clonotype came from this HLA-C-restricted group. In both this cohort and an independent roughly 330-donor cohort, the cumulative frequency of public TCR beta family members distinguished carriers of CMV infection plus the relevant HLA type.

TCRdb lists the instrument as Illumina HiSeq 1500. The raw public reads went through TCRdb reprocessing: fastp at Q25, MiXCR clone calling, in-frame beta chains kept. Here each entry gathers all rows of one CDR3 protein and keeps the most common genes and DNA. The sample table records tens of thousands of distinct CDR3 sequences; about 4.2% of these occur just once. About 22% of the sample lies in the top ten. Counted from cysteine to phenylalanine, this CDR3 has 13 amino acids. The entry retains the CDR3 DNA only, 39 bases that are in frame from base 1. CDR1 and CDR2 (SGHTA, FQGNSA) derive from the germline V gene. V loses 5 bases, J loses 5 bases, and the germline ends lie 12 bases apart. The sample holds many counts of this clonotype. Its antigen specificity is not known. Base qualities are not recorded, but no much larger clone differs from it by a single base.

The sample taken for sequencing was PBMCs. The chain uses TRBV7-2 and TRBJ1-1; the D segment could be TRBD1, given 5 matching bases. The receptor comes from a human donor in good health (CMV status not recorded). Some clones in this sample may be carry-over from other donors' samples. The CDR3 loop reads CASSRAGNTEAFF. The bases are TGTGCCAGCAGCCGAGCAGGGAATACTGAAGCTTTCTTT.